Below, 31 T cell receptor beta chains from the same sample are listed, as sequenced in a study of OX40 agonist ivuxolimab in advanced cancers. Assay used: immunoSEQ multiplex PCR; TCRdb lists only in-frame clones, some missing. The repertoire has some 42,000 clones, 70% to 85% of them found once; the top ten carry approximately 23%. This specimen was CD4+ or CD8+ T cells sorted from blood, taken in a trial of the OX40 agonist ivuxolimab. The receptor source for this set is an adult with an advanced solid tumor such as melanoma, head and neck, liver or kidney cancer.

The count of this clone is one. V and J are TRBV27 and TRBJ1-5, with D unclear. The CDR3 has 14 amino acids. Trimming removed 3 bases at V and 1 base at J, with 7 bases between. Germline lookup yields CDR1 MNHEY and CDR2 SMNVEV (reference sequence). The CDR3 DNA reads as TGTGCCAGCAGTTTCTCGGCGAGCAATCAGCCCCAGCATTTT. Translating gives CASSFSASNQPQHF.

The chain links TRBV30 to TRBJ2-1; 9 bases line up with TRBD2. Looked up from germline, CDR1 is GTSNPN and CDR2 is SVGIG (reference sequence). CDR3 length: 14 amino acids. J gave up 1 base and V 5 bases, and 3 bases lay outside the gene matches. CDR3 coding DNA: TGTGCCTGGGAGAGCGGGAGGTCCTACAATGAGCAGTTCTTC. Protein: CAWESGRSYNEQFF. The entire variable domain, with the rest obtained from reference TRBV30 and TRBJ2-1, is as follows: SQTIHQWPATLVQPVGSPLSLECTVEGTSNPNLYWYRQAAGRGLQLLFYSVGIGQISSEVPQNLSASRPQDRQFILSSKKLLLSDSGFYLCAWESGRSYNEQFFGPGTRLTVL.

The rearrangement links TRBV6-6 to TRBJ2-4; D possibly corresponds to TRBD1 (5 bases). V lost 2 bases and J lost 7, with 9 bases in between. The CDR3 extends over 13 amino acids. Germline CDR1 MNHNY, CDR2 SVGAGI (reference sequence). The CDR3 sequence: CASSYRRVNIQYF. The CDR3 nucleotides read TGTGCCAGCAGTTACCGCAGGGTTAACATTCAGTACTTC.

This sequence joins TRBV30 and TRBJ2-7; tentatively, D is TRBD2 (5 bases). Per germline, CDR1 GTSNPN and CDR2 SVGIG (reference sequence). Trimming stripped 5 bases from V and 3 bases from J, with 20 bases between. This CDR3 has 15 residues. The CDR3 nucleotides read TGTGCCTGGTCTCCTCGCGGGTTCCGATTCTACGAGCAGTACTTC. Translated: CAWSPRGFRFYEQYF.

The rearrangement links TRBV7-6 to TRBJ2-7; D remains unclear. Germline-derived CDR1 and CDR2 are SGHVS and FNYEAQ. This CDR3 is built from 15 residues. V shed 2 bases and J shed 3 bases, with 14 bases lying between them. CDR3 region: CASSLLGVPYYEQYF. The CDR3 DNA reads as TGTGCCAGCAGCTTATTAGGAGTACCTTACTACGAGCAGTACTTC.

This rearrangement joins TRBV5-1 to TRBJ1-3, with D possibly being TRBD1 (5 bases). Germline V gene lookup returns CDR1 SGHRS and CDR2 YFSETQ. V lost 4 bases and J lost 0, with 17 bases in between. This CDR3 spans 17 amino acids. DNA for the CDR3: TGCGCCAGCAGCCAAGCAGGGTCTGGACACTCTGGAAACACCATATATTTT. This gives the protein CASSQAGSGHSGNTIYF.

The sample holds a few counts of this clone. The rearrangement links TRBV28 to TRBJ2-1; D is perhaps TRBD1 (6 bases). V lost 8 bases, J lost 3 bases, and 14 bases lay in between. CDR3 size: 14 residues. Germline V gene data show CDR1 as MDHEN and CDR2 as SYDVKM. In DNA, the CDR3 is TGTGCCAGCGATTCAGGGGATGGCTACAATGAGCAGTTCTTC. It specifies CASDSGDGYNEQFF.

The V call is TRBV19, the J call TRBJ1-2; D gene ambiguous. V was pared by 3 bases and J by 4 bases, with 6 bases between. Germline CDR1 LNHDA, CDR2 SQIVND (reference sequence). The CDR3 loop spans 12 amino acids. Written as DNA, the CDR3 is TGTGCCAGTAGTATTAACAGCTATGGCTACACCTTC. As protein: CASSINSYGYTF.

The rearrangement uses TRBV4-1 and TRBJ1-1; D call uncertain. Germline V CDR1 and CDR2: MGHRA, YSYEKL. The ends were cut back, 0 bases at V and 7 bases at J, with 18 bases in the middle. The CDR3 has 16 residues. Here the CDR3 DNA reads TGCGCCAGCAGCCAAGAGGTCCGGGCTCGGGGTCGTGAAGCTTTCTTT. Translating it yields CASSQEVRARGREAFF.

J is TRBJ1-4 and V is TRBV27, with D tentatively TRBD1 (5 bases). V lost 4 bases to trimming and J lost 8 bases, with 23 bases between them. From germline, CDR1 is MNHEY and CDR2 SMNVEV (reference sequence). The CDR3 has 17 residues. CDR3 bases: TGTGCCAGCAGTTCCAGCAGGGTTGCTCGATTTGACGAAAAACTGTTTTTT. Its translation is CASSSSRVARFDEKLFF. Full variable domain (remainder filled in from reference TRBV27 and TRBJ1-4): EAQVTQNPRYLITVTGKKLTVTCSQNMNHEYMSWYRQDPGLGLRQIYYSMNVEVTDKGDVPEGYKVSRKEKRNFPLILESPSPNQTSLYFCASSSSRVARFDEKLFFGSGTQLSVL.

The CDR3 sequence: CASSPDRGHTQPQHF. DNA of the CDR3: TGTGCCAGCAGCCCCGACAGGGGGCACACTCAGCCCCAGCATTTT. This chain uses TRBV5-5 with TRBJ1-5, with 10 bases that match TRBD1. Per the germline V gene, CDR1 is SGHKS and CDR2 is YYEKEE (reference sequence). The CDR3 length is 15 residues. The trim removed 4 bases at V and 6 bases at J, leaving 7 bases unmatched. The variable domain in full, completed from reference TRBV5-5 and TRBJ1-5, reads DAGVTQSPTHLIKTRGQQVTLRCSPISGHKSVSWYQQVLGQGPQFIFQYYEKEERGRGNFPDRFSARQFPNYSSELNVNALLLGDSALYLCASSPDRGHTQPQHFGDGTRLSIL.

This clone was seen just once. CDR3 bases: TGTGCCAGCAGCTTAGGGCCCCGCCGGGGAAAGACCTACGAGCAGTACTTC. This encodes CASSLGPRRGKTYEQYF. This sequence joins TRBV7-9 and TRBJ2-7; tentatively, D is TRBD2 (5 bases). The V gene's germline CDR1 is SEHNR and CDR2 FQNEAQ (reference sequence). The CDR3 sequence is 17 residues long. Trimming took off 1 base at V and 2 bases at J, with 18 bases between the two ends. Full variable domain (rest looked up from reference TRBV7-9 and TRBJ2-7): DTGVSQNPRHKITKRGQNVTFRCDPISEHNRLYWYRQTLGQGPEFLTYFQNEAQLEKSRLLSDRFSAERPKGSFSTLEIQRTEQGDSAMYLCASSLGPRRGKTYEQYFGPGTRLTVT.

V and J are TRBV25-1 and TRBJ1-4, with 7 bases fitting TRBD1. The germline V gene has CDR1 MGHDK and CDR2 SYGVNS. The CDR3 runs 14 residues. Losses at the gene ends were 2 bases for V and 5 bases for J; bases not matched to a gene: 2. The chain's CDR3 is CASSEPQGNEKLFF. CDR3 coding DNA: TGTGCCAGCAGTGAACCACAGGGGAATGAAAAACTGTTTTTT.

This rearrangement joins TRBV5-4 to TRBJ1-4; unclear D gene. The germline V gene has CDR1 SGHNT and CDR2 YYREEE (reference sequence). The V end was cut by 4 bases, the J end by 5 bases, with 15 bases between. CDR3 size: 15 residues. The CDR3 nucleotides read TGTGCCAGCAGCAAACCGGGAAGCACAAATGAAAAACTGTTTTTT. It codes for CASSKPGSTNEKLFF.

The rearrangement joins TRBV10-3 to TRBJ2-1; 14 bases match TRBD2. The CDR3 sequence is 17 residues long. CDR1 is ENHRY, CDR2 SYGVKD, per germline. After removal of 6 bases from V and 5 bases from J, the junction contained 9 bases not matched to a gene. Here the CDR3 DNA reads TGTGCCATCAGGGTGACTAGCGGGAGGGATGGAGACAATGAGCAGTTCTTC. Protein: CAIRVTSGRDGDNEQFF.

This clone was counted only a few times. The chain carries TRBV18 and TRBJ2-3; no clear D gene. The CDR3 is 14 amino acids. Germline CDR1 and CDR2: KGHSH and LQKENI. The V end lost 1 base, the J end lost 0 bases, and 5 bases lay between the germline ends. The chain's CDR3 is CASSPLQSTDTQYF. In nucleotides, the CDR3 is TGTGCCAGCTCACCACTGCAGAGCACAGATACGCAGTATTTT.

This clone is a singleton in its sample. CDR3 in amino acids: CAWSVTGGGEQYF. In nucleotides, the CDR3 is TGTGCCTGGAGCGTTACAGGGGGCGGCGAGCAGTACTTC. The rearrangement uses TRBV30 and TRBJ2-7; 9 bases map to TRBD1. Germline CDR1 GTSNPN, CDR2 SVGIG (reference sequence). The V and J ends lost 3 bases and 6 bases, in that order; junction bases with no gene match: 6. The CDR3 length is 13 residues.

This chain's CDR3 is CASSTGQGGYNEQFF. CDR3 bases: TGTGCCAGCAGTACTGGACAGGGGGGCTACAATGAGCAGTTCTTC. V usage is TRBV6-5 and J usage is TRBJ2-1; 10 nucleotides agree with TRBD1. The J segment lost 3 bases and the V segment lost 5 bases, leaving 4 bases of the junction unmatched. Germline-derived CDR1 and CDR2 are MNHEY and SVGAGI. The CDR3 contains 15 residues.

V gene TRBV6-5 combines with J gene TRBJ2-3; D might be TRBD1 (5 bases). CDR1 MNHEY and CDR2 SVGAGI come from the germline V gene. Trimming took off 6 bases at V and 0 bases at J, with 13 bases between the two ends. This CDR3 spans 15 amino acids. The CDR3 DNA sequence: TGTGCCAGCAGGCGACAGTTCTCTAGCACAGATACGCAGTATTTT. Its protein product is CASRRQFSSTDTQYF.

J is TRBJ2-1 and V is TRBV11-2; TRBD2 matches 7 bases. Germline V gives CDR1 SGHAT, CDR2 FQNNGV. The CDR3 is made up of 17 amino acids. J gave up 0 bases and V 1 base, and 6 bases lay outside the gene matches. The DNA for the CDR3 is TGTGCCAGCAGCTTAGCCAGCGGGATTAGCTCCTACAATGAGCAGTTCTTC. Translating it yields CASSLASGISSYNEQFF.

This chain joins TRBV28 and TRBJ1-2; 8 nucleotides align to TRBD1. Germline assignment: CDR1 MDHEN and CDR2 SYDVKM. V shed 1 base and J 4 bases; nucleotides not matched to a gene: 8. The CDR3 has 16 amino acids. CDR3 protein: CASSLLGSGGSYGYTF. CDR3 in DNA: TGTGCCAGCAGTTTATTAGGGTCAGGGGGCAGCTATGGCTACACCTTC.

This clone was observed a handful of times. J is TRBJ2-1 and V is TRBV5-1; D may be TRBD2 (6 bases). V gave up 3 bases and J gave up 4 bases, with 14 bases separating them. CDR3 length: 15 amino acids. CDR1 SGHRS and CDR2 YFSETQ come from the germline V gene. The DNA of the CDR3 is TGCGCCAGCAGCTCCTTTGGCGGGAATTACAATGAGCAGTTCTTC. It codes for CASSSFGGNYNEQFF.

This chain links TRBV7-6 with TRBJ2-3; 7 bases align to TRBD1. Unmatched junction bases numbered 7, after V lost 4 bases and J lost 0 bases. This CDR3 region has 16 residues. Per germline, CDR1 SGHVS and CDR2 FNYEAQ. CDR3 in DNA: TGTGCCAGCAGCTCAAAACAGGGGCCTAGCACAGATACGCAGTATTTT. Translated: CASSSKQGPSTDTQYF.

With respect to this clone: Germline and junction disagree at one end, which may indicate a read error. The J gene is TRBJ2-7, the V gene TRBV7-7, with D unclear. CDR1 SSHAT and CDR2 FNYEAQ come from the germline V gene (reference sequence). The CDR3 consists of 14 residues. CDR3 sequence reads: CASSPRNSPYEQYF. CDR3 sequence (DNA): TGTGCTAGCAGCCCGAGGAACAGTCCCTACGAGCAGTACTTC.

The chain uses TRBV25-1 and TRBJ1-1; D remains ambiguous. Looked up from germline, CDR1 is MGHDK and CDR2 is SYGVNS. The CDR3 has 14 amino acids. V gave up 6 bases and J gave up 6 bases, with 17 bases separating them. The CDR3 region is CASSAPRRSAEAFF. The CDR3 nucleotides are TGTGCCAGCAGCGCCCCAAGGAGGTCGGCTGAAGCTTTCTTT.

This clone was picked up a small number of times. The chain couples TRBV27 to TRBJ2-5; no clear D gene. CDR1 and CDR2 (germline): MNHEY, SMNVEV (reference sequence). V was cut by 7 bases and J by 2 bases, with 5 bases left in between. This CDR3 spans 11 amino acids. CDR3 region: CASIGQETQYF. Here the CDR3 DNA reads TGTGCCAGCATCGGGCAAGAGACCCAGTACTTC.

The chain employs TRBV6-6 and TRBJ2-2; tentatively, D is TRBD2 (6 bases). Trimming shortened V by 6 bases and J by 5 bases, and 16 bases separated the two germline ends. This CDR3 is 15 amino acids long. CDR1 and CDR2 (germline): MNHNY, SVGAGI (reference sequence). Here the CDR3 reads CASSPLGAGTGELFF. DNA of the CDR3: TGTGCCAGCAGCCCCCTTGGGGCGGGAACCGGGGAGCTGTTTTTT.

The chain couples TRBV5-4 to TRBJ2-7; the D is unclear. CDR3 length equals 12 residues. CDR1 SGHNT and CDR2 YYREEE come from the germline V gene (reference sequence). Trimming cost V 4 bases and J 3 bases, with 8 bases left between them. Written as DNA, the CDR3 is TGTGCCAGCAGCCACTCCATCTACGAGCAGTACTTC. Translation: CASSHSIYEQYF.

Here the CDR3 reads CASAPKGQDTQYF. CDR3 DNA: TGTGCCAGCGCCCCCAAGGGTCAGGATACGCAGTATTTT. The rearrangement joins TRBV11-3 to TRBJ2-3; D gene uncertain. Trimming pared 8 bases from V and 6 bases from J, leaving 15 bases between. CDR1 is SGHNT and CDR2 is YENEEA in the germline V gene. The CDR3 contains 13 residues.

The chain has TRBV5-1 and TRBJ2-7, with TRBD1 matching over 8 bases. The CDR3 sequence is 14 residues long. V lost 2 bases and J lost 3; bases outside the gene matches: 4. In germline, CDR1 is SGHRS, CDR2 YFSETQ. CDR3 sequence reads: CASSFTGGGYEQYF. The CDR3 nucleotides are TGCGCCAGCAGCTTTACAGGGGGAGGCTACGAGCAGTACTTC. The full variable domain, with the rest looked up from reference TRBV5-1 and TRBJ2-7, is KAGVTQTPRYLIKTRGQQVTLSCSPISGHRSVSWYQQTPGQGLQFLFEYFSETQRNKGNFPGRFSGRQFSNSRSEMNVSTLELGDSALYLCASSFTGGGYEQYFGPGTRLTVT.

As DNA, the CDR3 is TGTGCCAGCAGGTCTACAAGGGACTCTGGAAACACCATATATTTT. Its protein is CASRSTRDSGNTIYF. The V and J genes are TRBV13 and TRBJ1-3; D remains unclear. Germline CDR1 and CDR2: PRHDT and FYEKMQ (reference sequence). V was shortened by 6 bases and J by 0 bases, with 12 bases between the two germline ends. This CDR3 contains 15 residues.